Sequencing of this TCR beta chain was carried out in a study of T cells in Graves' hyperthyroidism and ophthalmopathy. Overall study findings and caveats: A 13 V-J model separated ophthalmopathy from stable hyperthyroidism. The majority of expanded thyroid clonotypes above 0.001 also appeared in blood.

It was RNA transcripts that yielded the amplified TCR beta CDR3 regions. With the HTBI primer set, the TCR CDR3 went through a first round of RT-PCR. Via MiXCR, TCRdb re-called the multiplex PCR reads, giving one row per CDR3 protein. The sample lists roughly 700,000 distinct CDR3 sequences, 14% occurring once. Exclusion of patients followed from uncontrolled infection, other autoimmune disease, pregnancy or lactation. Isolation of PBMCs was performed on 8.5 to 10 ml fresh peripheral blood. This clonotype has a count of ten or more. Antigen: not known. The sequence came from a woman between 18 and 29 years old with Graves' hyperthyroidism. Sequenced sample: blood.

CDR3 protein: CASSYSLAGVQDEQFF. DNA for the CDR3: TGTGCCAGCAGTTACTCGTTAGCGGGAGTTCAGGATGAGCAGTTCTTC. V gene TRBV6-5 combines with J gene TRBJ2-1; TRBD2 agrees at 9 bases. Germline values: CDR1 MNHEY, CDR2 SVGAGI. The CDR3 is 16 amino acids. J gave up 8 bases and V 0 bases, and 8 bases lay outside the gene matches.